This T cell receptor (beta chain) emerged from a study of control samples from healthy donors and cancer patients. Libraries were prepared by immunoSEQ multiplex PCR; TCRdb keeps only in-frame clonotypes and omits some of them. The repertoire consists of approximately 24,000 clones, with more than 75% occurring once and the leading ten covering around 23%. CDR1 is MNHEY, CDR2 SVGAGI, per germline. The V gene lost 5 bases and the J gene lost 2 bases, with 10 bases spanning the gap. The CDR3 runs 13 residues. The receptor was isolated from a man in his 60s with colorectal cancer. The rearrangement uses TRBV6-5 and TRBJ2-7; D not resolved. Input material: PBMCs. Here the CDR3 DNA reads TGTGCCAGCAGTAAACGAGAGGCCTACGAGCAGTACTTC. This translates into CASSKREAYEQYF.